The present T cell receptor beta chain was sequenced within a study of CXCR3-negative and CXCR3-positive naive CD8 T cells. Concerning this clonotype: The antigen is not known.

The study's findings and limits: Relative to CXCR3-negative naive cells, CXCR3-positive naive cells had more hydrophobic TRB CDR3s.

It was by 5' RACE with UMI labels that the TRB cDNA libraries were prepared. TCRdb re-called the 5' RACE reads and gives one entry per CDR3 protein, without DNA. This sample carries 4,500 to 6,500 distinct CDR3 sequences, with 1.5% to 2% going to the ten biggest clones. This CDR3 contains 12 residues. Germline CDR1 is LGHNA and CDR2 is YSLEER. This clonotype originated in a human donor in good health. Some clones in this sample may be carry-over from other donors' samples. This chain links TRBV4-3 with TRBJ2-1. Specimen: naive CXCR3+ CD8+ T cells from blood. This sample's subset: CD45RO-CCR7+CD27+CD95- naive CD8+ T cells expressing CXCR3 (TNR3+). The CDR3 protein is CASSQVGNEQFF.